This T cell receptor beta chain is from a study of PD-1 blockade in classical Hodgkin lymphoma. Study-wide results and caveats: Significantly greater TCR diversity emerged by C4D1 in CD4+ cells but not CD8+ cells. Those patients who began receiving nivolumab less than 1 year after ASCT had lower diversity, and they were excluded.

The data were produced by immunoSEQ multiplex PCR, yet TCRdb's version contains in-frame clones alone and is incomplete. The sample consists of some 870 clones, 69% of them appearing once. Trimming took 2 bases from V and 6 from J, leaving 9 bases between them. Germline assignment: CDR1 LNHNV and CDR2 YYDKDF (reference sequence). CDR3 size: 13 residues. This clone was seen a few times. Its antigen is currently unknown. In every patient, relapse followed autologous stem cell transplantation, while exposure to brentuximab vedotin differed. CD8+ T cell isolation from thawed PBMCs was performed by magnetic negative selection.

The source material was CD8+ T cells from blood, sampled at baseline. The receptor was isolated from a human donor with classical Hodgkin lymphoma. The J gene is TRBJ2-3, the V gene TRBV15; D remains ambiguous. The CDR3 region has the DNA TGTGCCACCAGCAGACCTCCAGATGATACGCAGTATTTT. Its protein product is CATSRPPDDTQYF. Filled out from reference TRBV15 and TRBJ2-3, the complete variable domain reads DAMVIQNPRYQVTQFGKPVTLSCSQTLNHNVMYWYQQKSSQAPKLLFHYYDKDFNNEADTPDNFQSRRPNTSFCFLDIRSPGLGDTAMYLCATSRPPDDTQYFGPGTRLTVL.